The rows below give T cell receptor beta chains drawn from one sample of a study of T cells expressing NK-cell markers. No DNA is given; TCRdb re-called the 5' RACE reads and lists each CDR3 protein once. This specimen shows about 260,000 distinct CDR3 sequences; the ten leading clones hold 4% to 4.5%. The sequenced sample was blood T cells: a sorted CD56 or NKG2C T cell subset, CD4+ or CD8+ T cells, or bulk PBMC T cells (not recorded which). All receptors derive from a woman aged 18 to 69 in good health. Both conserved end residues are part of each CDR3. The order of the fields is V gene, CDR3 length, J gene, CDR3 protein.

v_gene: TRBV15
len: 16
j_gene: TRBJ2-5
CDR3aa: CATSRVSTLHQETQYF

v_gene: TRBV18
len: 14
j_gene: TRBJ2-1
CDR3aa: CASSRGQEFGEQFF

v_gene: TRBV12-3/TRBV12-4
len: 11
j_gene: TRBJ1-1
CDR3aa: CASSFLGKAFF

v_gene: TRBV12-3/TRBV12-4
len: 14
j_gene: TRBJ2-1
CDR3aa: CASRLTRSRNEQFF

v_gene: TRBV5-4
len: 16
j_gene: TRBJ2-1
CDR3aa: CASSFQRGGGYNEQFF

v_gene: TRBV11-2
len: 14
j_gene: TRBJ1-1
CDR3aa: CASSLDSTRAEAFF

v_gene: TRBV28
len: 15
j_gene: TRBJ2-7
CDR3aa: CASRETVPSSYEQYF

v_gene: TRBV28
len: 14
j_gene: TRBJ2-3
CDR3aa: CASTAGWGTDTQYF

v_gene: TRBV5-5
len: 16
j_gene: TRBJ2-3
CDR3aa: CASSLRRGLDTDTQYF

v_gene: TRBV7-9
len: 16
j_gene: TRBJ2-5
CDR3aa: CASSPRGARLQETQYF

v_gene: TRBV29-1
len: 13
j_gene: TRBJ1-1
CDR3aa: CSVADRVNTEAFF

v_gene: TRBV5-1
len: 17
j_gene: TRBJ2-5
CDR3aa: CASSLPVAGGLQETQYF

v_gene: TRBV23-1
len: 18
j_gene: TRBJ2-5
CDR3aa: CASSLTGEGVTEWETQYF

v_gene: TRBV20-1
len: 16
j_gene: TRBJ1-6
CDR3aa: CSASSGGRLINSPLHF

v_gene: TRBV20-1
len: 13
j_gene: TRBJ2-3
CDR3aa: CSAQSGPGDTQYF

v_gene: TRBV5-1
len: 14
j_gene: TRBJ2-5
CDR3aa: CASSFYRVGETQYF

v_gene: TRBV23-1
len: 14
j_gene: TRBJ2-2
CDR3aa: CASGRDRGTGELFF

v_gene: TRBV27
len: 15
j_gene: TRBJ1-2
CDR3aa: CASSLYLTGGGGYTF

v_gene: TRBV18
len: 14
j_gene: TRBJ1-1
CDR3aa: CASSPTGAKNEAFF

v_gene: TRBV7-9
len: 16
j_gene: TRBJ2-3
CDR3aa: CASSRQRDIHTDTQYF

v_gene: TRBV7-2
len: 14
j_gene: TRBJ2-2
CDR3aa: CASSLASTSGELFF

v_gene: TRBV6-5
len: 15
j_gene: TRBJ2-6
CDR3aa: CASSYEHSGANVLTF